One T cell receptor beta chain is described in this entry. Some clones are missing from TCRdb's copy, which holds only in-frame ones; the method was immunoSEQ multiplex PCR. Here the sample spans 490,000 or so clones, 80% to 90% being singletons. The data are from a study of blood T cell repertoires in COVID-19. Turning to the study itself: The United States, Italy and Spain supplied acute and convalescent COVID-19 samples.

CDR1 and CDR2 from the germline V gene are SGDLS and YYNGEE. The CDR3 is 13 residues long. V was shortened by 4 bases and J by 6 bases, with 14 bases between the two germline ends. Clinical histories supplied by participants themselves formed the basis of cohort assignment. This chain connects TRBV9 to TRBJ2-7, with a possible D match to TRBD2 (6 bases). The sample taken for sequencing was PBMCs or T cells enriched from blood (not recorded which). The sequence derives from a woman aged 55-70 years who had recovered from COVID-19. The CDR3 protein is CASSSAGSGEQYF. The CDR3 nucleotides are TGTGCCAGCAGCTCCGCGGGTAGCGGCGAGCAGTACTTC.